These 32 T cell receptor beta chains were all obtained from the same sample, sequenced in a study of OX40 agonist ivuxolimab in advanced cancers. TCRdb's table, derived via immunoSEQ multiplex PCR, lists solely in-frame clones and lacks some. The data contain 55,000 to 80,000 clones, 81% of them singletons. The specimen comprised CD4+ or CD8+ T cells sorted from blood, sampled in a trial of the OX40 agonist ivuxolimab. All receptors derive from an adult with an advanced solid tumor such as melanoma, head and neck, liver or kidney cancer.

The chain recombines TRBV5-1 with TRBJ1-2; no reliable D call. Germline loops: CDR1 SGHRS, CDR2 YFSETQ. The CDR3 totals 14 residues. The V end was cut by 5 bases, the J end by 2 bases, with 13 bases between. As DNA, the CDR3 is TGCGCCAGCAGGGCGGCCTTGGGAAACTATGGCTACACCTTC. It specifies CASRAALGNYGYTF.

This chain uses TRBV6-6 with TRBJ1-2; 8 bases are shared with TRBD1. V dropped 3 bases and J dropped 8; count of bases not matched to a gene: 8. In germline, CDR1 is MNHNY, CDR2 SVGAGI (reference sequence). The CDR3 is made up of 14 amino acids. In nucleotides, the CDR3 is TGTGCCAGCAGTTATCCCCAGGGGGCTGGGGGCTACACCTTC. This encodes CASSYPQGAGGYTF.

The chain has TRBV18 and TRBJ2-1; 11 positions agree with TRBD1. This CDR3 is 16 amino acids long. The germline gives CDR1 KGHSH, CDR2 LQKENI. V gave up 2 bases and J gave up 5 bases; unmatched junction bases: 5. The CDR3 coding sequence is TGTGCCAGCTCACCAAGGGGACAGGGGGGAAACAATGAGCAGTTCTTC. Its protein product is CASSPRGQGGNNEQFF. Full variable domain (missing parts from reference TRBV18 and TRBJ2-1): NAGVMQNPRHLVRRRGQEARLRCSPMKGHSHVYWYRQLPEEGLKFMVYLQKENIIDESGMPKERFSAEFPKEGPSILRIQQVVRGDSAAYFCASSPRGQGGNNEQFFGPGTRLTVL.

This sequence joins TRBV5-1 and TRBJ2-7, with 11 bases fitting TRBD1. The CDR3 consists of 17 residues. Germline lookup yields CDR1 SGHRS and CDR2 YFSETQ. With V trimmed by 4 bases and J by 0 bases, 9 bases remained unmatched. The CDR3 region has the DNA TGCGCCAGCAGCCCAGCCGGGGGACAGGGGGTCTCCTACGAGCAGTACTTC. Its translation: CASSPAGGQGVSYEQYF.

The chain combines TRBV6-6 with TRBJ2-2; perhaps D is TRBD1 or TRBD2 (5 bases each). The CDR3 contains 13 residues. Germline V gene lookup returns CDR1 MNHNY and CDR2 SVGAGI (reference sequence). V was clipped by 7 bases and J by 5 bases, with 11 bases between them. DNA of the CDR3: TGTGCCAGCAAAGAGGGGTATACCGGGGAGCTGTTTTTT. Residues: CASKEGYTGELFF.

CDR3 nucleotide sequence: TGTGCCAGCAGCCAAGACCCCTCTAACTATGGCTACACCTTC. Encoded protein: CASSQDPSNYGYTF. V and J are TRBV4-2 and TRBJ1-2, with D hard to call. This CDR3 region has 14 residues. V was clipped by 0 bases and J by 0 bases, with 5 bases between them. Germline CDR1 and CDR2: LGHNA and YNFKEQ.

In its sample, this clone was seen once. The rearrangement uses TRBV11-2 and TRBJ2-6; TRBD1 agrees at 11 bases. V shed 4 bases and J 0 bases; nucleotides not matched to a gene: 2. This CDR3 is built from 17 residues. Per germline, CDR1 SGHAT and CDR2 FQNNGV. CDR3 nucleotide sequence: TGTGCCAGCAGCTGGGGACAGGGGGGCTCTGGGGCCAACGTCCTGACTTTC. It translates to CASSWGQGGSGANVLTF.

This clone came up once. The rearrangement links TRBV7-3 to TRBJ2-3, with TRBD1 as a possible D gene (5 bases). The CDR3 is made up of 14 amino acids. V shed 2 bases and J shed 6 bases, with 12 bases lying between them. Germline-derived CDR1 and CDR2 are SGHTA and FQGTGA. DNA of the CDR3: TGTGCCAGCAGCTTAGGGGCAACTCGGGATACGCAGTATTTT. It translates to CASSLGATRDTQYF.

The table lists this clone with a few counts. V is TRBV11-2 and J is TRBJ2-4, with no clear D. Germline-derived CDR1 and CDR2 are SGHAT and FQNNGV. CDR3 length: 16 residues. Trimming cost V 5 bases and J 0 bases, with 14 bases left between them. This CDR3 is CASSPGKGLAKNIQYF. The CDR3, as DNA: TGTGCCAGCAGCCCCGGCAAAGGGCTAGCCAAAAACATTCAGTACTTC.

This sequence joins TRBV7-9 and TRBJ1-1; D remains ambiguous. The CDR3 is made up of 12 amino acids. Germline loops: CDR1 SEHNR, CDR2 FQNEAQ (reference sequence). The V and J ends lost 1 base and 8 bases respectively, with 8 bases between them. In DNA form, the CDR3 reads TGTGCCAGCAGCTTAGAACTGGGAGAAGCTTTCTTT. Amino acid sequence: CASSLELGEAFF.

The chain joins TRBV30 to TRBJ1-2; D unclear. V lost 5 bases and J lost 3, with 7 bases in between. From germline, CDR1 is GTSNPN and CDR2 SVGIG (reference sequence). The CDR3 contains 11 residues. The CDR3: CAWDLDYGYTF. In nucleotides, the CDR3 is TGTGCCTGGGACCTAGACTATGGCTACACCTTC.

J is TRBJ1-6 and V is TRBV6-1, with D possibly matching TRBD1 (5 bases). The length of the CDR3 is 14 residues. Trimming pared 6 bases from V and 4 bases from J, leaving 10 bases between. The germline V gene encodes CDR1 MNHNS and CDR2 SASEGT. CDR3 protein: CASRAGPYNSPLHF. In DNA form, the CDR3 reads TGTGCCAGCAGGGCAGGGCCTTATAATTCACCCCTCCACTTT.

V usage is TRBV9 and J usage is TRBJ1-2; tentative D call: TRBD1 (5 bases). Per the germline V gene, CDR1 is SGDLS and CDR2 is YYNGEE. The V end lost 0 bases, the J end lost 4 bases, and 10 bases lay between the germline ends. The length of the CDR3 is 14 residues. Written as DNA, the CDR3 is TGTGCCAGCAGCGTAGGTCGGGGGAGCTATGGCTACACCTTC. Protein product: CASSVGRGSYGYTF. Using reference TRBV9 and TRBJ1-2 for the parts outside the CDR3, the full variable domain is DSGVTQTPKHLITATGQRVTLRCSPRSGDLSVYWYQQSLDQGLQFLIQYYNGEERAKGNILERFSAQQFPDLHSELNLSSLELGDSALYFCASSVGRGSYGYTFGSGTRLTVV.

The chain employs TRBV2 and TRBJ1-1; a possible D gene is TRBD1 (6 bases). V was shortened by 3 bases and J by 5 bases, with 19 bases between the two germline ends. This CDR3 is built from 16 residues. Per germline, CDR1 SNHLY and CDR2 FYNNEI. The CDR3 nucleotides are TGTGCCAGCAGTGAGTGGTTCCCAGGGGTAGGGACTGAAGCTTTCTTT. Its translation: CASSEWFPGVGTEAFF.

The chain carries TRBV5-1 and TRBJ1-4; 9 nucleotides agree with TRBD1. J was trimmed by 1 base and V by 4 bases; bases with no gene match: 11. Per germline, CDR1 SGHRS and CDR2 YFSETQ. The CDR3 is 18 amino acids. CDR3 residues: CASSNPGTGWGTNEKLFF. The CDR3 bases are TGCGCCAGCAGCAACCCCGGGACAGGGTGGGGAACTAATGAAAAACTGTTTTTT.

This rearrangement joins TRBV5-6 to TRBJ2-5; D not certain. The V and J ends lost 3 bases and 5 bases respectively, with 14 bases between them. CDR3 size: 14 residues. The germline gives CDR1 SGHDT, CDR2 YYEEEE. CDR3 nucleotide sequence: TGTGCCAGCAGCTATTACAGCGCTGGGGAGACCCAGTACTTC. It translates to CASSYYSAGETQYF.

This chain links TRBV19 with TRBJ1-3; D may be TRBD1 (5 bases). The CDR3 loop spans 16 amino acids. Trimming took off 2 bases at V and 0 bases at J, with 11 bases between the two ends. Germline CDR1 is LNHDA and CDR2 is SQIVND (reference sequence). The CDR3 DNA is TGTGCCAGTAGTATACCGGGGCTGAGCTCTGGAAACACCATATATTTT. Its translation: CASSIPGLSSGNTIYF. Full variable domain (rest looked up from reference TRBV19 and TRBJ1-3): DGGITQSPKYLFRKEGQNVTLSCEQNLNHDAMYWYRQDPGQGLRLIYYSQIVNDFQKGDIAEGYSVSREKKESFPLTVTSAQKNPTAFYLCASSIPGLSSGNTIYFGEGSWLTVV.

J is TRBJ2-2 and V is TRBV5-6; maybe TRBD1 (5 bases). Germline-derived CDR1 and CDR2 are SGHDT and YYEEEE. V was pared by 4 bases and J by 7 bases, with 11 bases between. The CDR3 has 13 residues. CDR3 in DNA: TGTGCCAGCAGCCGAGTTAGGGGCGGGGAGCTGTTTTTT. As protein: CASSRVRGGELFF. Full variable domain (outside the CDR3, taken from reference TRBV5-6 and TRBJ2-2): DAGVTQSPTHLIKTRGQQVTLRCSPKSGHDTVSWYQQALGQGPQFIFQYYEEEERQRGNFPDRFSGHQFPNYSSELNVNALLLGDSALYLCASSRVRGGELFFGEGSRLTVL.

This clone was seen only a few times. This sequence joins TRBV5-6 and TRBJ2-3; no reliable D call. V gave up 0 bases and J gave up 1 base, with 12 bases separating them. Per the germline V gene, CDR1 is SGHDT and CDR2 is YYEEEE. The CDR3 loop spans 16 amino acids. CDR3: CASSLVPKSGTDTQYF. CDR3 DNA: TGTGCCAGCAGCTTGGTCCCCAAGAGCGGCACAGATACGCAGTATTTT.

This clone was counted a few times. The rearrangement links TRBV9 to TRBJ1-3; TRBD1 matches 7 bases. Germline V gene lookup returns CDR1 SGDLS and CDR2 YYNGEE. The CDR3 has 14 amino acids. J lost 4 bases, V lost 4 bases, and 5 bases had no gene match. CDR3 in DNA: TGTGCCAGCAGCCCTGGGACAGTCGGAAACACCATATATTTT. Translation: CASSPGTVGNTIYF.

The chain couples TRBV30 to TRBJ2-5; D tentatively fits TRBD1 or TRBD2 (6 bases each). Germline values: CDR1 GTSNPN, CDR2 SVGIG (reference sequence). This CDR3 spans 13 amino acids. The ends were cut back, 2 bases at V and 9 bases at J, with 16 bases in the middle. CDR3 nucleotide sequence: TGTGCCTGGAGTAAAAGGGGGGATGAGGCCCAGTACTTC. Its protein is CAWSKRGDEAQYF.

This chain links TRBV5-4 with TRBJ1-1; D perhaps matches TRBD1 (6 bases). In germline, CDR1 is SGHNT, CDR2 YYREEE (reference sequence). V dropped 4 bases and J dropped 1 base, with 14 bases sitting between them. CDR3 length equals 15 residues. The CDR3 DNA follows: TGTGCCAGCAGCCAGGCGGCGGGGGCGAACACTGAAGCTTTCTTT. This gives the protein CASSQAAGANTEAFF.

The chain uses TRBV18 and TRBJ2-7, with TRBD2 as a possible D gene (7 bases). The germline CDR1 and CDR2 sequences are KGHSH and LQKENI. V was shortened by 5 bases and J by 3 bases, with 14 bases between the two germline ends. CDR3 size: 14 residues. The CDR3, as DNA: TGTGCCAGCTCAGCCGCGGGGGCCCGCTACGAGCAGTACTTC. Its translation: CASSAAGARYEQYF. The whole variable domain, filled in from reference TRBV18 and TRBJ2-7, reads NAGVMQNPRHLVRRRGQEARLRCSPMKGHSHVYWYRQLPEEGLKFMVYLQKENIIDESGMPKERFSAEFPKEGPSILRIQQVVRGDSAAYFCASSAAGARYEQYFGPGTRLTVT.

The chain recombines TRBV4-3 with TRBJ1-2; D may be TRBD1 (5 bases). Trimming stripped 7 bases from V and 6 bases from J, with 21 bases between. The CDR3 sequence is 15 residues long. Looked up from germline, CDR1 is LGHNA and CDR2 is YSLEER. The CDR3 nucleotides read TGCGCCAGCACTGCATCCCCGGCAGGGAGAGATGGCTACACCTTC. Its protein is CASTASPAGRDGYTF.

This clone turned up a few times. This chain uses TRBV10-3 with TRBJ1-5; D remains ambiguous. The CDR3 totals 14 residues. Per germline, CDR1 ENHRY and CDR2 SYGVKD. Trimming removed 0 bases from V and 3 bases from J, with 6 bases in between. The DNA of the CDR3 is TGTGCCATCAGTGAGTCGGGTTTCAATCAGCCCCAGCATTTT. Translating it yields CAISESGFNQPQHF.

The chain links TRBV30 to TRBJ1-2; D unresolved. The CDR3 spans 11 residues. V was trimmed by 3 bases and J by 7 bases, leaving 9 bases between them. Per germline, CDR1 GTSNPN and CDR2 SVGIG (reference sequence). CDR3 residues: CAWRRGPGYTF. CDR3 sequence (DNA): TGTGCCTGGAGACGAGGGCCTGGCTACACCTTC. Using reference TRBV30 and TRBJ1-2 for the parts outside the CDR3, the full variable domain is SQTIHQWPATLVQPVGSPLSLECTVEGTSNPNLYWYRQAAGRGLQLLFYSVGIGQISSEVPQNLSASRPQDRQFILSSKKLLLSDSGFYLCAWRRGPGYTFGSGTRLTVV.

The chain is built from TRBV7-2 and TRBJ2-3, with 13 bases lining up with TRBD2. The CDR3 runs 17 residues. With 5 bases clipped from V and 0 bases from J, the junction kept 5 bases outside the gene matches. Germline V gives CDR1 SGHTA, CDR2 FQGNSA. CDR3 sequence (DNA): TGTGCCAGCAGCCCGGGGACTAGCGGGGTTAGCACAGATACGCAGTATTTT. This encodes CASSPGTSGVSTDTQYF. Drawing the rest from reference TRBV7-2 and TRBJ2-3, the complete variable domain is GAGVSQSPSNKVTEKGKDVELRCDPISGHTALYWYRQSLGQGLEFLIYFQGNSAPDKSGLPSDRFSAERTGGSVSTLTIQRTQQEDSAVYLCASSPGTSGVSTDTQYFGPGTRLTVL.

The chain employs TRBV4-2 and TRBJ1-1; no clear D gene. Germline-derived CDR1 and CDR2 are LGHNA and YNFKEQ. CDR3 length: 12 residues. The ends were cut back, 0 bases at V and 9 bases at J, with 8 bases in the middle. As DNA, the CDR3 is TGTGCCAGCAGCCAAGATTCGAGTAAAGCTTTCTTT. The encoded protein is CASSQDSSKAFF.

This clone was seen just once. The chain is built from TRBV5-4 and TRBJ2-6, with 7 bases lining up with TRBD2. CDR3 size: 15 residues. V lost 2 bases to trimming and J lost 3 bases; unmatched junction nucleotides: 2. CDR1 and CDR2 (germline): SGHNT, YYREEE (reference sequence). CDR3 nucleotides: TGTGCCAGCAGCTTAGCGGGGAGTGGGGCCAACGTCCTGACTTTC. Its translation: CASSLAGSGANVLTF.

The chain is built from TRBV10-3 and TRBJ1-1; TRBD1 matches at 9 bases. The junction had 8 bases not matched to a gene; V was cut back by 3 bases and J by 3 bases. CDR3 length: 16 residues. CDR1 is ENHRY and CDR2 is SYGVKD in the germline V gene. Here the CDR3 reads CAISDGQGLLDTEAFF. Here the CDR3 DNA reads TGTGCCATCAGTGATGGACAGGGGCTGTTGGACACTGAAGCTTTCTTT.

For the CDR3, the DNA is TGTGCCAGCAGCTTAGTTACCCAAGAGACCCAGTACTTC. Translating it yields CASSLVTQETQYF. The chain couples TRBV7-2 to TRBJ2-5; no definite D call. The CDR3 runs to 13 residues. The V gene lost 1 base and the J gene lost 1 base, with 4 bases spanning the gap. Germline CDR1 SGHTA, CDR2 FQGNSA. The entire variable domain, with the rest obtained from reference TRBV7-2 and TRBJ2-5, is as follows: GAGVSQSPSNKVTEKGKDVELRCDPISGHTALYWYRQSLGQGLEFLIYFQGNSAPDKSGLPSDRFSAERTGGSVSTLTIQRTQQEDSAVYLCASSLVTQETQYFGPGTRLLVL.

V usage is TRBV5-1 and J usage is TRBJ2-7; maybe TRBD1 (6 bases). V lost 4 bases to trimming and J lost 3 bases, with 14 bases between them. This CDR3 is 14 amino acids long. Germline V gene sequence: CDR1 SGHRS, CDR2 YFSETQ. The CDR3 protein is CASSPGGQNYEQYF. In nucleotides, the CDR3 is TGCGCCAGCAGCCCTGGGGGACAAAACTACGAGCAGTACTTC.